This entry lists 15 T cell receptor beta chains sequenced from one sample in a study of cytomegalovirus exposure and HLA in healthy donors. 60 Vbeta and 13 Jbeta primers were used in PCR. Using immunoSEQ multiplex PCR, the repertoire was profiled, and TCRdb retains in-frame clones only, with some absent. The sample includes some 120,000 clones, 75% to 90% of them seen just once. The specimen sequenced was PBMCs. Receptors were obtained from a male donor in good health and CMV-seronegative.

The CDR3 here is CASSLITGVETQYF. DNA of the CDR3: TGCGCCAGCAGCTTGATAACAGGGGTAGAGACCCAGTACTTC. The V gene is TRBV5-1, the J gene TRBJ2-5; 7 nucleotides match TRBD1. The germline gives CDR1 SGHRS, CDR2 YFSETQ. Trimming removed 1 base from V and 4 bases from J; junction bases left unmatched: 4. The CDR3 is 14 residues long. Combining the CDR3 with reference TRBV5-1 and TRBJ2-5 gives the whole variable domain KAGVTQTPRYLIKTRGQQVTLSCSPISGHRSVSWYQQTPGQGLQFLFEYFSETQRNKGNFPGRFSGRQFSNSRSEMNVSTLELGDSALYLCASSLITGVETQYFGPGTRLLVL.

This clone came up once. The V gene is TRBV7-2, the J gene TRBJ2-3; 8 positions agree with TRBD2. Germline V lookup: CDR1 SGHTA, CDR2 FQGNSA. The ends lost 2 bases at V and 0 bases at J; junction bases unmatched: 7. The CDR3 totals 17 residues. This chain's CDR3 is CASSLQREIWSTDTQYF. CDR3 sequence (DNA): TGTGCCAGCAGCTTACAGCGGGAGATTTGGAGCACAGATACGCAGTATTTT. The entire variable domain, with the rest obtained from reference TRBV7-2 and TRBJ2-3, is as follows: GAGVSQSPSNKVTEKGKDVELRCDPISGHTALYWYRQSLGQGLEFLIYFQGNSAPDKSGLPSDRFSAERTGGSVSTLTIQRTQQEDSAVYLCASSLQREIWSTDTQYFGPGTRLTVL.

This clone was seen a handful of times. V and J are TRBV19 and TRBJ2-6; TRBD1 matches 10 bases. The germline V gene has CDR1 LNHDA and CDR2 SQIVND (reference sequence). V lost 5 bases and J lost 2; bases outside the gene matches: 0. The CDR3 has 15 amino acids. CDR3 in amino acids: CASSGTGAGANVLTF. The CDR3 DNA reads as TGTGCCAGTAGTGGGACAGGGGCTGGGGCCAACGTCCTGACTTTC. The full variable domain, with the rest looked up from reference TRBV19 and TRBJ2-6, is DGGITQSPKYLFRKEGQNVTLSCEQNLNHDAMYWYRQDPGQGLRLIYYSQIVNDFQKGDIAEGYSVSREKKESFPLTVTSAQKNPTAFYLCASSGTGAGANVLTFGAGSRLTVL.

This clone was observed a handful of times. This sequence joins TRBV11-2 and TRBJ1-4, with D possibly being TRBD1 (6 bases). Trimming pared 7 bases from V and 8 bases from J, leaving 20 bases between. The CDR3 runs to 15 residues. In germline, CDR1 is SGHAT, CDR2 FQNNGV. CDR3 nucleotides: TGTGCCAGCACTCGCTCCAGGGGAAGATCGGAAAAACTGTTTTTT. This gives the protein CASTRSRGRSEKLFF.

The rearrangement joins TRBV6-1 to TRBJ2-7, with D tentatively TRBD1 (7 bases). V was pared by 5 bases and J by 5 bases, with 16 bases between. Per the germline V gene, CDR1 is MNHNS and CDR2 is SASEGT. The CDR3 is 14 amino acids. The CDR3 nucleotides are TGTGCCAGCAGTCACCCCGGCAGGGGGGACGAGCAGTACTTC. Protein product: CASSHPGRGDEQYF.

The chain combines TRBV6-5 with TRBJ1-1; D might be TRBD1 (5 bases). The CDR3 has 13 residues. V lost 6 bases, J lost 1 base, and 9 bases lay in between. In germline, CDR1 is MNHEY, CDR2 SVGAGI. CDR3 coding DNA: TGTGCCAGCAGCCTCGGACAGAACACTGAAGCTTTCTTT. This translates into CASSLGQNTEAFF.

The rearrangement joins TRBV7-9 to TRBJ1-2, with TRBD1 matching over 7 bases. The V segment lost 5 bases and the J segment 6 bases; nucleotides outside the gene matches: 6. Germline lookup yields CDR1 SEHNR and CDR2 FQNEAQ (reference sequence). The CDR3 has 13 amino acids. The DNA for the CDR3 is TGTGCCAGCAGCGCACAGGGGATCGATGGCTACACCTTC. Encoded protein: CASSAQGIDGYTF.

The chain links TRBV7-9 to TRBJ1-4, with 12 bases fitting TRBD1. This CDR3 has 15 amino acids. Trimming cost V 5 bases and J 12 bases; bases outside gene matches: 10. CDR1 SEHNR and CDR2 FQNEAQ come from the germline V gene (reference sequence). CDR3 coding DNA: TGTGCCAGCAGCGCACCGGGACAGGGGGCGGGAGAACTGTTTTTT. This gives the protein CASSAPGQGAGELFF. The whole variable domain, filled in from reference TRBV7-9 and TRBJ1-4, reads DTGVSQNPRHKITKRGQNVTFRCDPISEHNRLYWYRQTLGQGPEFLTYFQNEAQLEKSRLLSDRFSAERPKGSFSTLEIQRTEQGDSAMYLCASSAPGQGAGELFFGSGTQLSVL.

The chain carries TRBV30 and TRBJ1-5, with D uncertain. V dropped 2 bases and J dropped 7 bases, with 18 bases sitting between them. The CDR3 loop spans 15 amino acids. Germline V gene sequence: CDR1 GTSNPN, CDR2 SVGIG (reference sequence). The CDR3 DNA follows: TGTGCCTGGAGTCACGGGCGAGCGGTCGTACAGCCCCAGCATTTT. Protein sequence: CAWSHGRAVVQPQHF.

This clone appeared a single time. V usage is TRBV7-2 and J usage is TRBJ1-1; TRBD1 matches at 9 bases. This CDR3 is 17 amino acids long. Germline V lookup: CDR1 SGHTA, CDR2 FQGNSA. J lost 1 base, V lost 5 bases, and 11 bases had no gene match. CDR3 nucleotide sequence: TGTGCCAGCAGCCTACCCGGGACAGGGTGGCAGAACACTGAAGCTTTCTTT. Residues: CASSLPGTGWQNTEAFF.

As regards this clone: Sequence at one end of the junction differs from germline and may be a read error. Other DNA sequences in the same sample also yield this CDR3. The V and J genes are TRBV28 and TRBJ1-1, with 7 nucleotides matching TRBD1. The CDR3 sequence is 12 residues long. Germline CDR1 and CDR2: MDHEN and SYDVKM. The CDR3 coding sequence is TGTGCCAGCAGAGACAGGGAAGCTGAGGCTTTCTTT. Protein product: CASRDREAEAFF.

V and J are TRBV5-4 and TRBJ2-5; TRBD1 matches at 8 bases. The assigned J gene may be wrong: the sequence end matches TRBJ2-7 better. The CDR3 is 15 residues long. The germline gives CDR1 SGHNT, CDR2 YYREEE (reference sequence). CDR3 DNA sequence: TGTGCCAGCAGCTCCCCGACAGGGGACACCTACGAGCAGTACTTC. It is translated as CASSSPTGDTYEQYF.

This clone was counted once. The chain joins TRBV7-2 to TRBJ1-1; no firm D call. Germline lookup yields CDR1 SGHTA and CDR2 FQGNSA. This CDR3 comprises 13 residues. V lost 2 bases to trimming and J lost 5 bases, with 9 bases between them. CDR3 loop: CASSLRERTEAFF. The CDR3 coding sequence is TGTGCCAGCAGCTTAAGGGAGAGGACTGAAGCTTTCTTT.

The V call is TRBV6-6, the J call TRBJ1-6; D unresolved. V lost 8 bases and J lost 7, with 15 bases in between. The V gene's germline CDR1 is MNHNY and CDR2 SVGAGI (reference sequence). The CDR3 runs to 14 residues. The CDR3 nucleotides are TGTGCCAGCCGATCCTCCGGGGTCAATTCACCCCTCCACTTT. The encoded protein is CASRSSGVNSPLHF.

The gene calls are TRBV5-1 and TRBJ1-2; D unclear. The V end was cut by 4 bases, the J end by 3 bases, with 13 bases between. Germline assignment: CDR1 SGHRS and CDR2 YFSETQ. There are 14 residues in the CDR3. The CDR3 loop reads CASSLSNADYGYTF. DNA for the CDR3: TGCGCCAGCAGCCTCTCCAACGCGGACTATGGCTACACCTTC.